This TCR beta chain is drawn from a study of cytomegalovirus exposure and HLA in healthy donors. This PCR relied on a set of 60 Vbeta primers and 13 Jbeta primers. Produced via immunoSEQ multiplex PCR; TCRdb's table is partial and in-frame only. The table shows about 110,000 clones, with about 86% occurring only once. General study results and limits: Reportedly, HLA-A and HLA-B alleles of most subjects were accurately predicted from TCR beta. A later analysis reportedly identified an Asian-associated ancestry cluster as carrying fewer N-insertions than the roughly 600-donor mean. The study put 150 or so TCR beta chains on its list as cytomegalovirus-associated.

The V gene lost 3 bases and the J gene lost 7 bases, with 11 bases spanning the gap. The germline V gene has CDR1 SGHDT and CDR2 YYEEEE. This CDR3 comprises 13 residues. By share, this clone counts as medium-sized. Its target is not known. Source material: PBMCs. The chain employs TRBV5-6 and TRBJ2-1, with D unclear. The origin of this receptor is a woman aged 25 to 39 in good health and CMV-seronegative. Written as DNA, the CDR3 is TGTGCCAGCAGCTGGGCGACCGTGAATGAGCAGTTCTTC. Protein sequence: CASSWATVNEQFF.